These 27 T cell receptor beta chains were sequenced from one sample in a study of T cells after yellow fever vaccination (dated by TCRdb to between 2018 and 2021). The treatment or condition label, read with the paper, signifies: live attenuated yellow fever vaccine strain. Library generation was performed with 5' RACE. Reads for this sample came from an Illumina HiSeq 2500. The raw public data were reprocessed by TCRdb itself: fastp quality trimming at Q25, MiXCR clonotype calling, in-frame beta chains only. Each CDR3 protein gets just one entry, which takes the most common genes and DNA from the rows behind it. Recorded for this sample are about 500,000 distinct CDR3 sequences; around 17% of them occurred a single time. The top ten hold around 16% of the sample. The sample consisted of PBMCs, taken about 5 days after the first yellow fever vaccination. The receptors derive from a man aged 18 to 35 who received the YFV17D yellow fever vaccine.

This clonotype was seen more than once but under ten times. V usage is TRBV12-3 or TRBV12-4 and J usage is TRBJ1-2; possible D gene TRBD1, 5 bases. CDR3 length: 15 residues. Trimming cost V 2 bases and J 4 bases, with 14 bases left between them. The CDR3 is CASSLLAGRTYGYTF. The CDR3 region has the DNA TGTGCCAGCAGTTTACTGGCAGGGAGAACCTATGGCTACACCTTC.

The chain carries TRBV5-6 and TRBJ2-2; 8 nucleotides line up with TRBD1. The V and J ends lost 2 bases and 4 bases, in that order; junction bases with no gene match: 4. CDR3 length: 15 amino acids. Germline V gene sequence: CDR1 SGHDT, CDR2 YYEEEE. The CDR3 region is CASSFGTGVTGELFF. CDR3 sequence (DNA): TGTGCCAGCAGCTTTGGGACAGGCGTCACCGGGGAGCTGTTTTTT. The full variable domain, with the rest looked up from reference TRBV5-6 and TRBJ2-2, is DAGVTQSPTHLIKTRGQQVTLRCSPKSGHDTVSWYQQALGQGPQFIFQYYEEEERQRGNFPDRFSGHQFPNYSSELNVNALLLGDSALYLCASSFGTGVTGELFFGEGSRLTVL.

This clonotype was detected only a few times. The chain is built from TRBV24-1 and TRBJ1-1, with D unclear. The CDR3 spans 15 residues. The germline CDR1 and CDR2 sequences are KGHDR and SFDVKD. V was trimmed by 3 bases and J by 0 bases, leaving 10 bases between them. The CDR3: CATSDDSSLNTEAFF. CDR3 in DNA: TGTGCCACCAGTGATGACTCCTCTTTGAACACTGAAGCTTTCTTT.

There are a few counts of this clonotype. Here the CDR3 DNA reads TGTGCCAGCAGCGTAGAGGGCGGAACCTTTTGGGAGACCCAGTACTTC. This translates into CASSVEGGTFWETQYF. J is TRBJ2-5 and V is TRBV9; D remains ambiguous. This CDR3 has 16 residues. Germline CDR1 reads SGDLS; CDR2 reads YYNGEE. Trimming took off 0 bases at V and 5 bases at J, with 17 bases between the two ends.

The chain couples TRBV3-1 to TRBJ2-5, with TRBD2 matching over 7 bases. This CDR3 region has 16 residues. CDR1 is LGHDT, CDR2 YNNKEL, per germline (reference sequence). Germline trimming cut 3 bases from V and 0 bases from J; bases unmatched to any gene: 7. The DNA for the CDR3 is TGTGCCAGCAGCCATGGTTCTAGCGGCCACCAAGAGACCCAGTACTTC. Residues: CASSHGSSGHQETQYF.

V gene TRBV11-3 combines with J gene TRBJ2-2; D call uncertain. Germline CDR1 reads SGHNT; CDR2 reads YENEEA. The CDR3 has 13 amino acids. The V end lost 5 bases, the J end lost 5 bases, and 9 bases lay between the germline ends. This CDR3 reads CASSAAVTGELFF. The DNA for the CDR3 is TGTGCCAGCAGCGCCGCAGTGACCGGGGAGCTGTTTTTT.

The sample holds a few counts of this clonotype. This chain uses TRBV9 with TRBJ2-3, with unresolved D. Germline CDR1 reads SGDLS; CDR2 reads YYNGEE. V dropped 4 bases and J dropped 5 bases, with 14 bases sitting between them. The CDR3 is 14 residues long. The CDR3 loop reads CASSPSPRRDTQYF. The CDR3 DNA reads TGTGCCAGCAGCCCGAGCCCTCGTAGAGATACGCAGTATTTT.

CDR3 residues: CASSFPSTDTQYF. CDR3 coding DNA: TGCGCCAGCAGCTTCCCTAGCACAGATACGCAGTATTTT. The chain uses TRBV5-1 and TRBJ2-3; the D is unclear. This CDR3 spans 13 amino acids. Trimming took off 2 bases at V and 0 bases at J, with 4 bases between the two ends. CDR1 and CDR2 (germline): SGHRS, YFSETQ. Full variable domain (missing parts from reference TRBV5-1 and TRBJ2-3): KAGVTQTPRYLIKTRGQQVTLSCSPISGHRSVSWYQQTPGQGLQFLFEYFSETQRNKGNFPGRFSGRQFSNSRSEMNVSTLELGDSALYLCASSFPSTDTQYFGPGTRLTVL.

The genes are TRBV7-8 and TRBJ2-5; 8 bases fit TRBD2. The CDR3 runs 13 residues. V lost 5 bases and J lost 6; bases outside the gene matches: 5. Germline V gene lookup returns CDR1 SGHVS and CDR2 FQNEAQ. The CDR3 protein is CASSTRLAKTQYF. For the CDR3, the DNA is TGTGCCAGCAGCACCAGACTAGCGAAGACCCAGTACTTC.

The V gene is TRBV20-1, the J gene TRBJ1-1; TRBD1 is a possible D gene (6 bases). V shed 3 bases and J shed 9 bases, with 17 bases lying between them. There are 13 residues in the CDR3. Germline V gene data show CDR1 as DFQATT and CDR2 as SNEGSKA (reference sequence). CDR3: CSASHRDLGQAFF. CDR3 coding DNA: TGCAGTGCTAGCCACAGGGATTTGGGCCAAGCTTTCTTT.

The gene calls are TRBV6-1 and TRBJ1-5; TRBD1 matches at 7 bases. This CDR3 has 16 amino acids. J was trimmed by 2 bases and V by 4 bases; bases with no gene match: 8. The germline gives CDR1 MNHNS, CDR2 SASEGT. The CDR3 nucleotides read TGTGCCAGCAGTGGGACAGGCCCCTGGGGCAATCAGCCCCAGCATTTT. This sequence encodes CASSGTGPWGNQPQHF.

The rearrangement uses TRBV7-3 and TRBJ2-1; 8 positions match TRBD2. CDR1 and CDR2 (germline): SGHTA, FQGTGA. V was pared by 3 bases and J by 7 bases, with 8 bases of the junction left unmatched. The CDR3 length is 15 residues. CDR3 nucleotides: TGTGCCAGCAGCTTCGAAGCGGGGGTTTTTAATGAGCAGTTCTTC. Translated: CASSFEAGVFNEQFF.

The chain is built from TRBV3-1 and TRBJ2-7; TRBD2 aligns across 9 bases. Unmatched junction bases numbered 12, after V lost 4 bases and J lost 11 bases. The CDR3 totals 14 residues. Germline V gene sequence: CDR1 LGHDT, CDR2 YNNKEL (reference sequence). CDR3 sequence: CASSPPSGGPAEYV. CDR3 bases: TGTGCCAGCAGCCCCCCCAGCGGGGGGCCTGCTGAGTACGTC.

V usage is TRBV29-1 and J usage is TRBJ1-1, with unresolved D. CDR3 length: 13 amino acids. The germline CDR1 and CDR2 sequences are SQVTM and ANQGSEA. V lost 5 bases and J 1 base, leaving 11 bases between the germline ends. This CDR3 is CSVLWAGNTEAFF. The CDR3 DNA reads as TGCAGCGTTCTTTGGGCAGGGAACACTGAAGCTTTCTTT.

For the CDR3, the DNA is TGTGCCAGCTCACCACGGTACAGGCCACAAGAGACCCAGTACTTC. It is translated as CASSPRYRPQETQYF. The rearrangement joins TRBV18 to TRBJ2-5, with a tentative D call TRBD1 (5 bases). The V end lost 1 base, the J end lost 2 bases, and 11 bases lay between the germline ends. Germline V gives CDR1 KGHSH, CDR2 LQKENI. The CDR3 length is 15 residues.

This chain joins TRBV29-1 and TRBJ1-3; D is unresolved. CDR1 and CDR2 (germline): SQVTM, ANQGSEA. The germline V and J ends were trimmed by 5 bases and 2 bases, with 10 bases remaining between them. The CDR3 loop spans 13 amino acids. The CDR3 DNA is TGCAGCGTTTGGGGTTCGGCTGGAAACACCATATATTTT. This codes for CSVWGSAGNTIYF. Using reference TRBV29-1 and TRBJ1-3 for the parts outside the CDR3, the full variable domain is SAVISQKPSRDICQRGTSLTIQCQVDSQVTMMFWYRQQPGQSLTLIATANQGSEATYESGFVIDKFPISRPNLTFSTLTVSNMSPEDSSIYLCSVWGSAGNTIYFGEGSWLTVV.

This clonotype was seen ten or more times. The J gene is TRBJ2-3, the V gene TRBV5-1; D may be TRBD2 (6 bases). Germline loops: CDR1 SGHRS, CDR2 YFSETQ. Trimming removed 5 bases at V and 5 bases at J, with 15 bases between. The length of the CDR3 is 14 residues. The chain's CDR3 is CASSSEGPRDTQYF. As DNA, the CDR3 is TGCGCCAGCAGTTCGGAGGGGCCGAGAGATACGCAGTATTTT.

This clonotype was seen only a few times. The V gene is TRBV18, the J gene TRBJ2-3; D uncertain. Germline V CDR1 and CDR2: KGHSH, LQKENI. The V end lost 6 bases, the J end lost 5 bases, and 12 bases lay between the germline ends. The CDR3 is 13 amino acids. CDR3 bases: TGTGCCAGCTCTACCAGCGAGATAGATACGCAGTATTTT. It encodes CASSTSEIDTQYF. Together with reference TRBV18 and TRBJ2-3, the CDR3 gives the full variable domain: NAGVMQNPRHLVRRRGQEARLRCSPMKGHSHVYWYRQLPEEGLKFMVYLQKENIIDESGMPKERFSAEFPKEGPSILRIQQVVRGDSAAYFCASSTSEIDTQYFGPGTRLTVL.

The sample holds a few counts of this clonotype. The chain is built from TRBV18 and TRBJ1-1; 7 nucleotides line up with TRBD1. The germline V gene encodes CDR1 KGHSH and CDR2 LQKENI. CDR3 length equals 15 residues. The V and J ends lost 3 bases and 1 base, in that order; junction bases with no gene match: 5. The CDR3, as DNA: TGTGCCAGCTCACCCTCCAGGGGGGAGAACACTGAAGCTTTCTTT. Translation: CASSPSRGENTEAFF.

The table lists this clonotype with a few counts. The V gene is TRBV6-5, the J gene TRBJ2-5; D is tentatively TRBD1 or TRBD2 (6 bases each). The CDR3 runs 17 residues. Trimming removed 2 bases from V and 1 base from J, with 17 bases in between. The germline gives CDR1 MNHEY, CDR2 SVGAGI. CDR3 region: CASSYGGAGALQETQYF. CDR3 nucleotide sequence: TGTGCCAGCAGTTACGGAGGGGCAGGGGCTCTCCAAGAGACCCAGTACTTC.

The chain couples TRBV29-1 to TRBJ2-1, with TRBD1 matching over 9 bases. J was trimmed by 6 bases and V by 0 bases; bases with no gene match: 12. This CDR3 has 17 amino acids. The germline V gene has CDR1 SQVTM and CDR2 ANQGSEA. In DNA, the CDR3 is TGCAGCGTTGAAGATTGGCCCGGGACAGGGAGCTTCAATGAGCAGTTCTTC. Protein product: CSVEDWPGTGSFNEQFF.

This clonotype was seen at least ten times. As DNA, the CDR3 is TGTGCCAGCACTCGGCGGGACGCCACAGATACGCAGTATTTT. Translating gives CASTRRDATDTQYF. The rearrangement links TRBV6-1 to TRBJ2-3; D is possibly TRBD2 (6 bases). This CDR3 spans 14 amino acids. Per the germline V gene, CDR1 is MNHNS and CDR2 is SASEGT. V was shortened by 7 bases and J by 2 bases, with 13 bases between the two germline ends.

The V and J genes are TRBV4-1 and TRBJ2-1; TRBD2 matches at 9 bases. J gave up 4 bases and V 7 bases, and 5 bases lay outside the gene matches. This CDR3 has 14 amino acids. Germline loops: CDR1 MGHRA, CDR2 YSYEKL. CDR3 nucleotide sequence: TGCGCCAGCAAGGTACTAGCGGGTTACAATGAGCAGTTCTTC. It is translated as CASKVLAGYNEQFF.

This clonotype was counted only a few times. CDR3 nucleotides: TGTGCCAGCAGCTTCGCCGGGACTGGGCAAGAGACCCAGTACTTC. Translating it yields CASSFAGTGQETQYF. V usage is TRBV11-2 and J usage is TRBJ2-5, with a possible D match to TRBD2 (6 bases). From germline, CDR1 is SGHAT and CDR2 FQNNGV. V was pared by 3 bases and J by 2 bases, with 13 bases between. This CDR3 region has 15 residues. The full variable domain, in which reference TRBV11-2 and TRBJ2-5 provide the parts outside the CDR3, is EAGVAQSPRYKIIEKRQSVAFWCNPISGHATLYWYQQILGQGPKLLIQFQNNGVVDDSQLPKDRFSAERLKGVDSTLKIQPAKLEDSAVYLCASSFAGTGQETQYFGPGTRLLVL.

This clonotype turned up a few times. This chain joins TRBV12-3 or TRBV12-4 and TRBJ2-3; 9 positions agree with TRBD2. V lost 5 bases and J lost 7; bases outside the gene matches: 13. CDR3 length equals 16 residues. As DNA, the CDR3 is TGTGCCAGCAGTGGGGTCGCGGGGGGGCCAGGGTATACGCAGTATTTT. This translates into CASSGVAGGPGYTQYF.

The J gene is TRBJ2-7, the V gene TRBV5-4; 8 bases agree with TRBD2. V shed 0 bases and J 2 bases; nucleotides not matched to a gene: 4. Germline-derived CDR1 and CDR2 are SGHNT and YYREEE (reference sequence). The CDR3 has 15 residues. The CDR3 region is CASSLVGGGTYEQYV. CDR3 DNA: TGTGCCAGCAGCTTGGTCGGCGGGGGGACCTACGAGCAGTACGTC.

This clonotype was seen only a few times. V is TRBV6-1 and J is TRBJ2-3, with TRBD2 matching 14 bases. Trimming removed 5 bases from V and 6 bases from J; junction bases left unmatched: 10. Germline values: CDR1 MNHNS, CDR2 SASEGT. The CDR3 totals 17 residues. For the CDR3, the DNA is TGTGCCAGCAGTCAATGGACTAGCGGGGGGCCGCCGGATACGCAGTATTTT. This encodes CASSQWTSGGPPDTQYF.